The 3 T cell receptor beta chains reported below all come from one sample, sequenced in a study of blood T cells in healthy people across ages. Primers used in a second PCR of about 6 to 11 cycles were a sample-barcoded 5' primer and a J-beta primer mix. A single record per CDR3 protein comes from TCRdb applying MiXCR to the 5' RACE reads. The profile covers about 900,000 distinct CDR3 sequences, with approximately 67% appearing a single time and around 30% taken by the ten largest. Sequencing used blood. These receptors originate from a man younger than 40 in good health.

The gene calls are TRBV6-1 and TRBJ2-3; D assignment may be TRBD1 or TRBD2 (5 bases each). Trimming shortened V by 6 bases and J by 4 bases, and 23 bases separated the two germline ends. CDR1 MNHNS and CDR2 SASEGT come from the germline V gene. The CDR3 is 17 residues long. The CDR3, as DNA: TGTGCCAGCAGCGACCCGGCCGGGACGGGAAGATCAGATACGCAGTATTTT. Translating gives CASSDPAGTGRSDTQYF.

This clonotype has more than one count but fewer than ten. The chain has TRBV20-1 and TRBJ2-1; 10 bases line up with TRBD2. The germline gives CDR1 DFQATT, CDR2 SNEGSKA (reference sequence). Trimming removed 1 base from V and 7 bases from J; junction bases left unmatched: 10. The CDR3 consists of 16 residues. The CDR3 DNA reads as TGCAGTGCTAGAGCGGCAAGCGGGGGGGCAGGTAATGAGCAGTTCTTC. Translating it yields CSARAASGGAGNEQFF.

The gene calls are TRBV28 and TRBJ2-7; 7 nucleotides match TRBD2. This CDR3 is 14 amino acids long. Per germline, CDR1 MDHEN and CDR2 SYDVKM. Trimming at V came to 5 bases and at J to 0 bases, leaving 4 bases not matched to a gene. CDR3 nucleotide sequence: TGTGCCAGCAGTCCCGCGGGGGACTCCTACGAGCAGTACTTC. Translating gives CASSPAGDSYEQYF.